This T cell receptor (beta chain) was identified in a study of T cells after yellow fever vaccination. Findings and caveats of the study: The bulk population could contribute abundant contaminating clonotypes to FACS-sorted repertoires. Researchers report a weaker secondary response that nonetheless peaked faster, day 5 versus 15.

Conversion of TCR transcripts into cDNA relied on 5'RACE template switching, which added a universal primer site and UMIs. TCRdb processed the 5' RACE reads anew with MiXCR; each CDR3 protein has one entry. The sample has around 400,000 distinct CDR3 sequences, under 14% seen once. For this clonotype: The antigen remains undetermined.

The CDR3 runs to 16 residues. Per the germline V gene, CDR1 is SGHTA and CDR2 is FQGNSA. Trimming shortened V by 1 base and J by 4 bases, and 15 bases separated the two germline ends. This clonotype was sampled from a young man who received the YFV17D yellow fever vaccine. The J gene is TRBJ2-3, the V gene TRBV7-2; possibly TRBD2 for D (7 bases). The material was PBMCs, obtained on the day of the first yellow fever vaccination. CDR3 DNA sequence: TGTGCCAGCAGCTTAGTCCCCGGGGGGCCCGCAGATACGCAGTATTTT. Translating it yields CASSLVPGGPADTQYF.